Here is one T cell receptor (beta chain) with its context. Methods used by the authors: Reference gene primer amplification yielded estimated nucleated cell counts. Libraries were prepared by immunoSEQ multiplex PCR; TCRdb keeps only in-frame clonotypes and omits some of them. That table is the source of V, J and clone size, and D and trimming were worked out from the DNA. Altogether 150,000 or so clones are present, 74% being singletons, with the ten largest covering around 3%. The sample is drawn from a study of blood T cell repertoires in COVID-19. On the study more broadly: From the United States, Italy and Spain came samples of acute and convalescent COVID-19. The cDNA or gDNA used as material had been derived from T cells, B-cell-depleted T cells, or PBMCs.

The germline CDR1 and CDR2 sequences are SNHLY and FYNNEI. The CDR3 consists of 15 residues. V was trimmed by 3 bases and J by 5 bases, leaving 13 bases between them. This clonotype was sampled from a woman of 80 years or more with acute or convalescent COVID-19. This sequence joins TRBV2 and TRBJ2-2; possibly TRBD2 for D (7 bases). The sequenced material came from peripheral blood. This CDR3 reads CASSDRGGGTGELFF. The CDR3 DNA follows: TGTGCCAGCAGTGACCGGGGAGGGGGAACCGGGGAGCTGTTTTTT.